This T cell receptor beta chain was sequenced in a study of T-cell memory formation after mild COVID-19. Study-wide results and limits: Within pre-infection memory, some responding clones were found, suggesting cross-reactive memory joined. Clones from the second wave (peaking day 37) had unconfirmed SARS-CoV-2 specificity. There was a balanced CD4/CD8 profile in clones contracting day 15 to 85, and later expanders leaned CD4+.

Germline assignment: CDR1 LNHNV and CDR2 YYDKDF (reference sequence). CDR3 size: 16 residues. V lost 6 bases to trimming and J lost 6 bases, with 21 bases between them. TCRdb re-derived calls from the 5' RACE reads in MiXCR, one entry per CDR3 protein. In the table there are some 300,000 distinct CDR3 sequences, roughly a fifth of which are singletons. This clonotype was recorded at least ten times. The antigen remains undetermined. Sequenced material: PBMCs or a T cell subset sorted from them (not recorded which). The receptor was isolated from a man aged 18 to 35 who had mild COVID-19 (a few samples of this study predate the infection). Cell type and time point are not known. The J gene is TRBJ1-5, the V gene TRBV15; no clear D. In DNA, the CDR3 is TGTGCCACCAGTTTGAGCCTGGGAAGGGAGGGTCAGCCCCAGCATTTT. This translates into CATSLSLGREGQPQHF.